This entry lists 15 T cell receptor beta chains sequenced from one sample in a study of T cells in Graves' hyperthyroidism and ophthalmopathy. The investigators amplified TCR beta CDR3 regions from RNA transcripts. In the first-round RT-PCR of the TCR CDR3, the HTBI primer set was used. TCRdb reanalysed the multiplex PCR reads using MiXCR and keeps one entry per CDR3 protein. This sample has fewer than 650,000 distinct CDR3 sequences; roughly 15% occur once, and the top ten carry about 15%. Sequenced sample: blood. The origin of the receptors is a middle-aged woman with Graves' hyperthyroidism.

This clonotype was detected ten times or more. J is TRBJ2-1 and V is TRBV29-1, with D maybe TRBD1 (5 bases). From germline, CDR1 is SQVTM and CDR2 ANQGSEA. The CDR3 is made up of 13 amino acids. V lost 5 bases and J 4 bases, leaving 12 bases between the germline ends. CDR3 amino acids: CSVRQGIYNEQFF. The CDR3 nucleotides are TGCAGCGTTAGGCAGGGAATTTACAATGAGCAGTTCTTC.

This clonotype was found a few times. The CDR3 DNA follows: TGTGCCAGCTTCGCCGAGCCCCTGGCCCAGTACTTC. This sequence encodes CASFAEPLAQYF. This chain connects TRBV28 to TRBJ2-5; no clear D gene. Trimming shortened V by 8 bases and J by 9 bases, and 16 bases separated the two germline ends. There are 12 residues in the CDR3. The germline gives CDR1 MDHEN, CDR2 SYDVKM.

There are many counts of this clonotype. This chain uses TRBV28 with TRBJ2-1; 13 nucleotides agree with TRBD2. The CDR3 is made up of 16 amino acids. V lost 6 bases and J lost 7; bases outside the gene matches: 9. The V gene's germline CDR1 is MDHEN and CDR2 SYDVKM. The CDR3 DNA follows: TGTGCCAGCAGCTATGGATCGGGACTAGCGGGGAATGAGCAGTTCTTC. Protein sequence: CASSYGSGLAGNEQFF.

This clonotype was detected ten times or more. This rearrangement joins TRBV12-3 or TRBV12-4 to TRBJ2-1; D unclear. The CDR3 is 15 residues long. Between the trimmed V and J ends, which lost 3 bases and 5 bases, there was a span of 14 bases. The CDR3 loop is CASSFRTYYNNEQFF. The CDR3 DNA sequence: TGTGCCAGCAGTTTCCGGACCTACTATAACAATGAGCAGTTCTTC.

The table lists this clonotype with many counts. V usage is TRBV2 and J usage is TRBJ2-7; TRBD1 agrees at 8 bases. This CDR3 has 13 residues. V shed 4 bases and J 2 bases; nucleotides not matched to a gene: 1. Per the germline V gene, CDR1 is SNHLY and CDR2 is FYNNEI. The CDR3 region has the DNA TGTGCCAGCAGTGGACAGGGGACCTACGAGCAGTACTTC. It codes for CASSGQGTYEQYF.

This clonotype was observed many times. The rearrangement joins TRBV3-1 to TRBJ1-6; D is perhaps TRBD1 (5 bases). V was pared by 1 base and J by 15 bases, with 10 bases between. This CDR3 region has 12 residues. The V gene's germline CDR1 is LGHDT and CDR2 YNNKEL (reference sequence). The CDR3 bases are TGTGCCAGCAGCCAAGGGGGCCGGAACCTCCACTTT. Protein sequence: CASSQGGRNLHF.

This clonotype occurred many times. The chain joins TRBV15 to TRBJ2-1; D is unclear. Germline loops: CDR1 LNHNV, CDR2 YYDKDF (reference sequence). V was cut by 4 bases and J by 7 bases, with 8 bases left in between. The CDR3 is 12 amino acids. The CDR3 protein is CATSTLYNEQFF. CDR3 DNA sequence: TGTGCCACCAGCACCCTGTATAATGAGCAGTTCTTC.

The chain links TRBV20-1 to TRBJ2-3; 7 bases agree with TRBD2. Germline V gene sequence: CDR1 DFQATT, CDR2 SNEGSKA (reference sequence). The CDR3 covers 15 residues. V trimming: 6 bases; J trimming: 0 bases; junction bases outside the gene matches: 9. The CDR3 reads CSALGSSGSTDTQYF. The DNA of the CDR3 is TGCAGTGCCCTCGGGTCTAGCGGTAGCACAGATACGCAGTATTTT.

The rearrangement links TRBV6-2 or TRBV6-3 to TRBJ1-1; weak D call: TRBD1 (6 bases). This CDR3 region has 13 residues. The germline CDR1 and CDR2 sequences are MNHEY and SVGEGT. The V gene lost 8 bases and the J gene lost 6 bases, with 16 bases spanning the gap. The CDR3 spells CASREGGPAEAFF. Written as DNA, the CDR3 is TGTGCCAGCCGGGAAGGGGGTCCGGCTGAAGCTTTCTTT.

This clonotype has just a few counts. The J gene is TRBJ2-3, the V gene TRBV20-1; D not resolved. Germline V gene sequence: CDR1 DFQATT, CDR2 SNEGSKA (reference sequence). The V gene lost 1 base and the J gene lost 6 bases, with 14 bases spanning the gap. CDR3 length: 14 amino acids. The CDR3 DNA reads TGCAGTGCTAGAGGTGAGAAAGACACGGATACGCAGTATTTT. This codes for CSARGEKDTDTQYF.

Ten or more counts support this clonotype. The rearrangement joins TRBV19 to TRBJ1-1; TRBD1 aligns across 8 bases. The CDR3 is 14 amino acids. Per the germline V gene, CDR1 is LNHDA and CDR2 is SQIVND (reference sequence). Losses at the gene ends were 3 bases for V and 4 bases for J; bases not matched to a gene: 4. The CDR3 nucleotides read TGTGCCAGTAGTATGGGACAGGCGGCCACTGAAGCTTTCTTT. This translates into CASSMGQAATEAFF.

This clonotype appeared many times. V gene TRBV29-1 combines with J gene TRBJ2-1, with 12 bases aligning to TRBD2. This CDR3 is 17 amino acids long. Looked up from germline, CDR1 is SQVTM and CDR2 is ANQGSEA. V was clipped by 3 bases and J by 4 bases; unmatched bases: 10. The CDR3 coding sequence is TGCAGCGTTGAGGGACTAGCGGGTGGTAGGTTTTACAATGAGCAGTTCTTC. It specifies CSVEGLAGGRFYNEQFF.

J is TRBJ2-1 and V is TRBV7-2; the match to TRBD2 covers 8 bases. Germline V CDR1 and CDR2: SGHTA, FQGNSA. The length of the CDR3 is 15 residues. J was trimmed by 8 bases and V by 5 bases; bases with no gene match: 11. The CDR3 DNA follows: TGTGCCAGCAGCCCAAGCAGCGGGAGAGTGTATGAGCAGTTCTTC. Its translation: CASSPSSGRVYEQFF.

The V and J genes are TRBV20-1 and TRBJ2-2, with 12 bases fitting TRBD2. In germline, CDR1 is DFQATT, CDR2 SNEGSKA (reference sequence). CDR3 length: 18 residues. After removal of 3 bases from V and 0 bases from J, the junction contained 8 bases not matched to a gene. The CDR3 DNA reads as TGCAGTGCTAGCCTAGGGACTAGCGGGCCCGCGAACACCGGGGAGCTGTTTTTT. This translates into CSASLGTSGPANTGELFF.

This clonotype was detected ten times or more. V and J are TRBV5-1 and TRBJ2-2, with no clear D. The CDR3 runs to 18 residues. V lost 5 bases to trimming and J lost 0 bases, with 20 bases between them. Germline CDR1 SGHRS, CDR2 YFSETQ. In DNA, the CDR3 is TGCGCCAGCAGTCTTGGCAGTAGTGGGTTAACGAACACCGGGGAGCTGTTTTTT. Protein product: CASSLGSSGLTNTGELFF.